The source of this TCR beta chain is a study of blood T cell repertoires in COVID-19. Study in general: Whether acute or convalescent, the COVID-19 samples came from the United States, Italy and Spain.

The V segment lost 4 bases and the J segment 13 bases; nucleotides outside the gene matches: 14. Germline loops: CDR1 GTSNPN, CDR2 SVGIG (reference sequence). The CDR3 totals 13 residues. Under the authors' procedure: Reference gene primer amplification gave estimated nucleated cell counts. Here immunoSEQ multiplex PCR was the method, and the copy in TCRdb shows in-frame clones only, minus some. V and J calls and clone size are copied from that table; D and trimming were computed from the DNA. Here the sample spans some 350,000 clones, around 90% being singletons. The receptor comes from a human donor in a cohort sampled during active COVID-19. Sequencing input: peripheral blood. The chain joins TRBV30 to TRBJ1-1; 8 bases map to TRBD1. CDR3 in amino acids: CAWNHQGADSLFF. The CDR3 DNA reads TGTGCCTGGAACCATCAGGGGGCGGATTCCCTTTTCTTT.